A single sample gave rise to the 20 T cell receptor beta chains below, sequenced in a study of blood T cell repertoires in COVID-19 (dated by TCRdb to 2019 to 2021). Library creation used the immunoSEQ multiplex PCR assay. TCRdb re-hosts the immuneACCESS table, in-frame sequences only. Its copies lack some clones; in the studies checked, an unresolved V gene accounts for under half of them, and the cause for the rest is not known. The sample yields roughly 68,000 clones; approximately 89% were counted once. The top ten constitute approximately 5% of the sample. Sequenced input: peripheral blood. The source of these receptors is a woman between 50 and 59 years old with active COVID-19.

The chain is built from TRBV9 and TRBJ1-5; D is unclear. There are 14 residues in the CDR3. Trimming stripped 4 bases from V and 3 bases from J, with 11 bases between. Germline CDR1 reads SGDLS; CDR2 reads YYNGEE. In DNA, the CDR3 is TGTGCCAGCAGCTTCGTGCGGGACAATCAGCCCCAGCATTTT. Translated, it gives CASSFVRDNQPQHF.

V and J are TRBV10-3 and TRBJ1-5, with D unresolved. Per germline, CDR1 ENHRY and CDR2 SYGVKD. Trimming removed 4 bases from V and 3 bases from J, with 7 bases in between. The length of the CDR3 is 13 residues. The CDR3 DNA sequence: TGTGCCATCAGTGCAGGTCTCAATCAGCCCCAGCATTTT. Translating it yields CAISAGLNQPQHF.

This clone was detected only a few times. This chain uses TRBV9 with TRBJ2-7, with D tentatively TRBD1 (6 bases). Germline CDR1 and CDR2: SGDLS and YYNGEE. The CDR3 loop spans 15 amino acids. V was pared by 2 bases and J by 0 bases, with 12 bases between. This chain's CDR3 is CASSVWTEDSYEQYF. The CDR3 DNA reads as TGTGCCAGCAGCGTTTGGACAGAAGACTCCTACGAGCAGTACTTC. Full variable domain (remainder filled in from reference TRBV9 and TRBJ2-7): DSGVTQTPKHLITATGQRVTLRCSPRSGDLSVYWYQQSLDQGLQFLIQYYNGEERAKGNILERFSAQQFPDLHSELNLSSLELGDSALYFCASSVWTEDSYEQYFGPGTRLTVT.

J is TRBJ2-1 and V is TRBV6-2 or TRBV6-3; no clear D. CDR1 and CDR2 from the germline V gene are MNHEY and SVGEGT. CDR3 length equals 14 residues. V was clipped by 7 bases and J by 2 bases, with 12 bases between them. The CDR3 spells CASTPAAAYNEQFF. CDR3 nucleotides: TGTGCCAGCACCCCGGCTGCGGCCTACAATGAGCAGTTCTTC.

The rearrangement uses TRBV28 and TRBJ1-5; 7 bases match TRBD1. There are 16 residues in the CDR3. V lost 3 bases and J lost 0; bases outside the gene matches: 5. The germline gives CDR1 MDHEN, CDR2 SYDVKM. In DNA, the CDR3 is TGTGCCAGCAGTTTCCGGACAGGCTATAGCAATCAGCCCCAGCATTTT. This codes for CASSFRTGYSNQPQHF.

The chain has TRBV24-1 and TRBJ2-2; tentative D call: TRBD1 (6 bases). Germline V gives CDR1 KGHDR, CDR2 SFDVKD. The CDR3 is 14 residues long. V lost 10 bases and J 3 bases, leaving 14 bases between the germline ends. CDR3 loop: CATRSQGYTGELFF. CDR3 coding DNA: TGTGCCACGAGATCCCAGGGGTACACCGGGGAGCTGTTTTTT.

The chain carries TRBV30 and TRBJ2-2, with 12 bases matching TRBD2. The germline gives CDR1 GTSNPN, CDR2 SVGIG (reference sequence). The V and J ends lost 4 bases and 4 bases, in that order; junction bases with no gene match: 10. The CDR3 loop spans 17 amino acids. The CDR3 region has the DNA TGTGCCTGGACTAGCGGGAGGGCCGCCGCGGTCACCGGGGAGCTGTTTTTT. Its translation is CAWTSGRAAAVTGELFF.

This clone was detected only once. The gene calls are TRBV29-1 and TRBJ2-1; TRBD2 agrees at 8 bases. Unmatched junction bases numbered 17, after V lost 6 bases and J lost 7 bases. This CDR3 comprises 16 residues. Germline V gives CDR1 SQVTM, CDR2 ANQGSEA. The CDR3 reads CSVNGLAGSDMNEQFF. In DNA, the CDR3 is TGCAGCGTCAACGGGCTAGCGGGTAGTGATATGAATGAGCAGTTCTTC.

This clone was seen once. This chain joins TRBV3-1 (or the pseudogene TRBV3-2) and TRBJ1-1; 7 bases align to TRBD1. This CDR3 is built from 14 residues. Trimming removed 2 bases from V and 4 bases from J; junction bases left unmatched: 4. Looked up from germline, CDR1 is LGHDT and CDR2 is YNNKEL (reference sequence). This CDR3 reads CASSQPGGITEAFF. The CDR3 DNA is TGTGCCAGCAGCCAACCAGGGGGGATCACTGAAGCTTTCTTT.

The rearrangement links TRBV28 to TRBJ1-2, with D maybe TRBD1 (5 bases). CDR3 length: 14 residues. The V end was cut by 8 bases, the J end by 5 bases, with 18 bases between. Germline values: CDR1 MDHEN, CDR2 SYDVKM. The CDR3 nucleotides read TGTGCCAGCGTAGGTCAGGGAGGAGCGTATGGCTACACCTTC. This sequence encodes CASVGQGGAYGYTF.

The V and J genes are TRBV27 and TRBJ2-3, with TRBD2 identical over 8 bases. With 5 bases clipped from V and 2 bases from J, the junction kept 9 bases outside the gene matches. CDR1 and CDR2 from the germline V gene are MNHEY and SMNVEV (reference sequence). This CDR3 region has 16 residues. The CDR3 DNA reads as TGTGCCAGCAGTACTCGTACTAGCGGCCCCACAGATACGCAGTATTTT. This codes for CASSTRTSGPTDTQYF.

The rearrangement joins TRBV2 to TRBJ2-3; 9 nucleotides agree with TRBD2. V lost 5 bases, J lost 4 bases, and 13 bases stayed unmatched. There are 17 residues in the CDR3. Germline-derived CDR1 and CDR2 are SNHLY and FYNNEI. DNA of the CDR3: TGTGCCAGCAGTAATGCACCGCTAGCGGGACAGCCAGATACGCAGTATTTT. Encoded protein: CASSNAPLAGQPDTQYF.

V gene TRBV9 combines with J gene TRBJ1-1; D is unresolved. Deletions cut 4 bases from V and 5 bases from J, with 9 bases between. Germline CDR1 and CDR2: SGDLS and YYNGEE. The CDR3 contains 12 residues. The CDR3 DNA reads TGTGCCAGCAGCCCCGCGGGAACTGAAGCTTTCTTT. Translated, it gives CASSPAGTEAFF. Full variable domain (remainder filled in from reference TRBV9 and TRBJ1-1): DSGVTQTPKHLITATGQRVTLRCSPRSGDLSVYWYQQSLDQGLQFLIQYYNGEERAKGNILERFSAQQFPDLHSELNLSSLELGDSALYFCASSPAGTEAFFGQGTRLTVV.

This sequence joins TRBV28 and TRBJ1-3; D remains ambiguous. The ends were cut back, 7 bases at V and 2 bases at J, with 12 bases in the middle. This CDR3 contains 14 residues. CDR1 and CDR2 (germline): MDHEN, SYDVKM. The CDR3 loop is CASTPPGPGNTIYF. The CDR3 DNA reads as TGTGCCAGCACGCCACCGGGTCCTGGAAACACCATATATTTT. The whole variable domain, remainder taken from reference TRBV28 and TRBJ1-3, is DVKVTQSSRYLVKRTGEKVFLECVQDMDHENMFWYRQDPGLGLRLIYFSYDVKMKEKGDIPEGYSVSREKKERFSLILESASTNQTSMYLCASTPPGPGNTIYFGEGSWLTVV.

V is TRBV9 and J is TRBJ1-3; D uncertain. V lost 0 bases, J lost 2 bases, and 9 bases lay in between. CDR1 is SGDLS and CDR2 is YYNGEE in the germline V gene. This CDR3 has 15 amino acids. As DNA, the CDR3 is TGTGCCAGCAGCGTAGAGCAGGCTACTGGAAACACCATATATTTT. Protein sequence: CASSVEQATGNTIYF.

This clone was recorded at least ten times. The chain carries TRBV10-2 and TRBJ2-2, with D possibly matching TRBD2 (5 bases). The CDR3 covers 12 residues. V was shortened by 6 bases and J by 6 bases, with 8 bases between the two germline ends. Looked up from germline, CDR1 is WSHSY and CDR2 is SAAADI. For the CDR3, the DNA is TGCGCCAGCAGACGGGGTTCCGGGGAGCTGTTTTTT. It translates to CASRRGSGELFF.

In this sample, this clone turned up once. The chain is built from TRBV2 and TRBJ2-2, with TRBD1 matching 7 bases. Germline CDR1 is SNHLY and CDR2 is FYNNEI. This CDR3 spans 16 amino acids. V gave up 7 bases and J gave up 4 bases; unmatched junction bases: 12. CDR3 sequence (DNA): TGTGCCAGCATGGAAAGAGGCAGGGGGACCACCGGGGAGCTGTTTTTT. It yields the protein CASMERGRGTTGELFF.

The chain has TRBV7-2 and TRBJ1-4; D is unclear. V was clipped by 5 bases and J by 4 bases, with 14 bases between them. The germline V gene has CDR1 SGHTA and CDR2 FQGNSA. The CDR3 length is 15 residues. CDR3 nucleotide sequence: TGTGCCAGCAGCCCGCGGAACTCGGGTAATGAAAAACTGTTTTTT. The encoded protein is CASSPRNSGNEKLFF.

The CDR3 bases are TGCGCCAGCACCCTCGGAGGGGGCCCCGAGCGCTCGAGAGAGCAGTACTTC. Translation: CASTLGGGPERSREQYF. This chain links TRBV5-1 with TRBJ2-7; D possibly corresponds to TRBD1 (7 bases). The germline V gene has CDR1 SGHRS and CDR2 YFSETQ. The CDR3 length is 17 residues. The V and J ends lost 6 bases and 7 bases respectively, with 29 bases between them.

This clone came up a few times. The rearrangement joins TRBV5-4 to TRBJ1-6, with 10 bases that match TRBD1. Germline values: CDR1 SGHNT, CDR2 YYREEE (reference sequence). J gave up 8 bases and V 0 bases, and 11 bases lay outside the gene matches. The CDR3 is made up of 18 amino acids. The CDR3 loop is CASSLDRTGGGDDSPLHF. The CDR3 bases are TGTGCCAGCAGCTTGGATAGGACAGGGGGAGGTGATGATTCACCCCTCCACTTT.